The 18 T cell receptor beta chains reported below all come from one sample, sequenced in a study of blood T cells in healthy people across ages. Primed by a sample-barcoded 5' primer and a J-beta primer mix, a second PCR proceeded for 7 to 11 cycles. TCRdb used MiXCR to reprocess the 5' RACE reads, holding one entry per CDR3 protein. The top ten hold 20% to 25% of the sample, which has about 730,000 distinct CDR3 sequences, 40% to 45% seen once. Sequencing used blood. The receptor set was obtained from an older woman in good health.

This clonotype showed up just a few times. The chain combines TRBV24-1 with TRBJ2-7; TRBD1 aligns across 7 bases. Trimming at V came to 4 bases and at J to 2 bases, leaving 4 bases not matched to a gene. Per the germline V gene, CDR1 is KGHDR and CDR2 is SFDVKD. This CDR3 has 14 amino acids. Here the CDR3 DNA reads TGTGCCACCAGTGACCCGGGACAGCCCTACGAGCAGTACTTC. Translation: CATSDPGQPYEQYF.

V gene TRBV5-1 combines with J gene TRBJ2-1; D remains unclear. The V gene lost 4 bases and the J gene lost 6 bases, with 14 bases spanning the gap. The CDR3 runs to 14 residues. Per the germline V gene, CDR1 is SGHRS and CDR2 is YFSETQ. CDR3 sequence: CASSGLGSPNEQFF. The CDR3 DNA is TGCGCCAGCAGCGGCCTCGGGTCTCCCAATGAGCAGTTCTTC. Full variable domain (remainder filled in from reference TRBV5-1 and TRBJ2-1): KAGVTQTPRYLIKTRGQQVTLSCSPISGHRSVSWYQQTPGQGLQFLFEYFSETQRNKGNFPGRFSGRQFSNSRSEMNVSTLELGDSALYLCASSGLGSPNEQFFGPGTRLTVL.

This clonotype has just one count. At one of its ends the junction is not consistent with the germline gene, which may arise from a read error. The chain has TRBV5-1 and TRBJ2-3, with a tentative D call TRBD2 (5 bases). Looked up from germline, CDR1 is SGHRS and CDR2 is YFSETQ. CDR3 size: 13 residues. The CDR3 loop is CASSGLLTDTRYF. CDR3 DNA: TGCGCCAGCAGTGGACTCCTAACAGATACGCGGTATTTT.

This clonotype turned up a few times. The J gene is TRBJ2-7, the V gene TRBV7-9; 8 bases match TRBD2. Germline CDR1 reads SEHNR; CDR2 reads FQNEAQ (reference sequence). The CDR3 is made up of 15 amino acids. Losses at the gene ends were 1 base for V and 4 bases for J; bases not matched to a gene: 6. CDR3 sequence: CASSLGPSGGYEQYF. DNA of the CDR3: TGTGCCAGCAGCTTAGGCCCGAGCGGGGGATACGAGCAGTACTTC. Variable domain in full (rest from reference TRBV7-9 and TRBJ2-7): DTGVSQNPRHKITKRGQNVTFRCDPISEHNRLYWYRQTLGQGPEFLTYFQNEAQLEKSRLLSDRFSAERPKGSFSTLEIQRTEQGDSAMYLCASSLGPSGGYEQYFGPGTRLTVT.

The V and J genes are TRBV12-3 or TRBV12-4 and TRBJ1-2, with D possibly being TRBD1 (6 bases). The V end was cut by 6 bases, the J end by 7 bases, with 18 bases between. The CDR3 consists of 14 residues. Here the CDR3 reads CASSSTGTTPGYTF. In DNA form, the CDR3 reads TGTGCCAGCAGCTCCACCGGGACAACCCCTGGCTACACCTTC.

A word on this clonotype: A much larger clone lies a single base off, so this may be a read error. The chain joins TRBV27 to TRBJ1-2; 7 bases are a match to TRBD1. CDR3 length: 12 amino acids. Germline CDR1 MNHEY, CDR2 SMNVEV (reference sequence). The trim removed 9 bases at V and 10 bases at J, leaving 11 bases unmatched. CDR3 in amino acids: CASTTGQILYTF. The CDR3 DNA sequence: TGTGCCAGTACTACGGGACAGATTCTCTACACCTTC.

In its sample, this clonotype was seen a few times. The CDR3 sequence: CASSLALALEQYF. The CDR3, as DNA: TGTGCCAGCAGTTTAGCGCTTGCGCTCGAGCAGTACTTC. V and J are TRBV12-3 or TRBV12-4 and TRBJ2-7; unclear D gene. This CDR3 contains 13 residues. V gave up 0 bases and J gave up 6 bases, with 9 bases separating them.

The chain employs TRBV27 and TRBJ2-2, with TRBD2 matching 8 bases. Germline V gene sequence: CDR1 MNHEY, CDR2 SMNVEV (reference sequence). This CDR3 has 15 amino acids. After removal of 8 bases from V and 6 bases from J, the junction contained 11 bases not matched to a gene. CDR3 residues: CASRNQRGLAGELFF. For the CDR3, the DNA is TGTGCCAGCCGAAACCAGCGGGGGTTAGCCGGGGAGCTGTTTTTT.

There are many counts of this clonotype. The V gene is TRBV4-3, the J gene TRBJ2-1, with TRBD2 identical over 7 bases. CDR1 and CDR2 (germline): LGHNA, YSLEER. The CDR3 extends over 15 amino acids. V dropped 0 bases and J dropped 7; count of bases not matched to a gene: 6. The CDR3 region is CASSQEKRGMNEQFF. The CDR3 DNA sequence: TGCGCCAGCAGCCAAGAGAAGCGGGGCATGAATGAGCAGTTCTTC.

The gene calls are TRBV3-1 and TRBJ2-6; a weak D match, TRBD2 (6 bases). CDR3 size: 17 residues. Trimming stripped 2 bases from V and 0 bases from J, with 11 bases between. Germline CDR1 and CDR2: LGHDT and YNNKEL (reference sequence). The CDR3 DNA reads as TGTGCCAGCAGCCAACTAGTGGGAGGCTCTGGGGCCAACGTCCTGACTTTC. As protein: CASSQLVGGSGANVLTF.

The chain employs TRBV29-1 and TRBJ2-2; 10 bases map to TRBD2. The V and J ends lost 7 bases and 5 bases, in that order; junction bases with no gene match: 1. CDR1 and CDR2 (germline): SQVTM, ANQGSEA. The CDR3 spans 12 residues. CDR3 in DNA: TGCAGCGCGGGACTAGCGACCGGGGAGCTGTTTTTT. Protein sequence: CSAGLATGELFF.

The chain carries TRBV20-1 and TRBJ1-1, with D hard to call. The germline V gene encodes CDR1 DFQATT and CDR2 SNEGSKA (reference sequence). Trimming took 2 bases from V and 2 from J, leaving 6 bases between them. The CDR3 loop spans 12 amino acids. CDR3 DNA: TGCAGTGCTAGAAGCAGTAACACTGAAGCTTTCTTT. Its translation: CSARSSNTEAFF.

The rearrangement uses TRBV7-9 and TRBJ1-2, with D possibly matching TRBD1 (6 bases). The germline V and J ends were trimmed by 6 bases and 2 bases, with 13 bases remaining between them. Looked up from germline, CDR1 is SEHNR and CDR2 is FQNEAQ (reference sequence). The length of the CDR3 is 14 residues. The CDR3 reads CASRAFGGNYGYTF. CDR3 sequence (DNA): TGTGCCAGCAGAGCCTTTGGGGGCAACTATGGCTACACCTTC.

The rearrangement uses TRBV20-1 and TRBJ2-2; the D is unclear. With 0 bases removed from V and 3 bases from J, the gap between germline ends came to 8 bases. The length of the CDR3 is 14 residues. Per the germline V gene, CDR1 is DFQATT and CDR2 is SNEGSKA (reference sequence). In nucleotides, the CDR3 is TGCAGTGCTAGAGAACAAACTTACACCGGGGAGCTGTTTTTT. This gives the protein CSAREQTYTGELFF.

V and J are TRBV11-3 and TRBJ2-1; perhaps TRBD2 as D (6 bases). Looked up from germline, CDR1 is SGHNT and CDR2 is YENEEA. Trimming took off 1 base at V and 5 bases at J, with 12 bases between the two ends. CDR3 size: 15 residues. CDR3 residues: CASSLGRDRHNEQFF. Written as DNA, the CDR3 is TGTGCCAGCAGCTTAGGGAGGGACCGCCACAATGAGCAGTTCTTC.

This clonotype was counted a few times. The V and J genes are TRBV9 and TRBJ1-5; weak D call: TRBD1 (5 bases). Germline V gene data show CDR1 as SGDLS and CDR2 as YYNGEE. Trimming shortened V by 0 bases and J by 1 base, and 8 bases separated the two germline ends. The CDR3 is 15 residues long. The CDR3 DNA follows: TGTGCCAGCAGCGTAGCAGGGTCGAGCAATCAGCCCCAGCATTTT. It specifies CASSVAGSSNQPQHF.

This clonotype was counted at least ten times. The rearrangement joins TRBV11-1 to TRBJ2-5, with D possibly matching TRBD1 (5 bases). Trimming shortened V by 8 bases and J by 3 bases, and 10 bases separated the two germline ends. Germline CDR1 and CDR2: SGHAT and FQDESV (reference sequence). This CDR3 comprises 12 residues. Here the CDR3 DNA reads TGTGCCAGCGCTGAAGGGGAAGAGACCCAGTACTTC. It translates to CASAEGEETQYF.

The V and J genes are TRBV20-1 and TRBJ1-1; the D gene is possibly TRBD1 (6 bases). V was trimmed by 6 bases and J by 3 bases, leaving 20 bases between them. The CDR3 covers 15 residues. The germline V gene has CDR1 DFQATT and CDR2 SNEGSKA (reference sequence). The CDR3 loop is CSAPGTGSIDTEAFF. CDR3 nucleotides: TGCAGTGCCCCCGGTACAGGGAGCATCGACACTGAAGCTTTCTTT.